This T cell receptor (beta chain) appears in the sequencing data of a study of shared clonotypes between healthy human individuals. It was across several immunoSEQ plates that each subset's genomic DNA was evenly split. In the authors' methods: ImmunoSEQ only sent back junction sequences with no quality scores, so filtering was done differently. Generated by immunoSEQ multiplex PCR, the TCRdb table keeps only in-frame clones and is missing some. V and J calls and clone size are given by that table; D and trimming were obtained from the DNA. The sample contains some 480,000 clones, 79% of which appear only once. The clonotype was recovered from a woman in her 40s in good health. Some clones in this sample may be carry-over from other donors' samples. Sequencing used PBMCs.

The CDR3 protein is CASSAQTGVTREQYF. As DNA, the CDR3 is TGTGCCAGCAGCGCACAGACAGGGGTAACGAGGGAGCAGTACTTC. The chain has TRBV11-3 and TRBJ2-7; TRBD1 matches at 8 bases. CDR3 length: 15 residues. In germline, CDR1 is SGHNT, CDR2 YENEEA. V was pared by 5 bases and J by 7 bases, with 13 bases of the junction left unmatched.